The clone carrying this T cell receptor (beta chain) showed up just once. The antigen remains undetermined. This specimen comes from a study of persistence of HIV-infected CD4 T cells. Study details: Donors had been on suppressive ART for a median of around eight years. Multiple blood draws of up to roughly 200 mL, except two donors with single leukapheresis.

This was the immunoSEQ version 4 assay in survey mode. The data were produced by immunoSEQ multiplex PCR, yet TCRdb's version contains in-frame clones alone and is incomplete. The sample contains about 41,000 clones, 75% to 85% of which appear only once. CDR1 is KGHDR and CDR2 is SFDVKD in the germline V gene. The CDR3 runs 16 residues. The V end lost 2 bases, the J end lost 4 bases, and 16 bases lay between the germline ends. Cells were stimulated with overlapping HIV-1 Gag 15-mer peptides. Memory cells lacking CD40L and CD69 with high CD45RO were sorted. Inclusion required CMV-positive serology and CD4+ counts above 400 cells/uL. Anti-CD28/CD49d costimulation, CD40-blocking antibody and enfuvirtide were given to CD8-depleted PBMCs for 18 hours.

The rearrangement links TRBV24-1 to TRBJ2-5, with D perhaps matching TRBD2 (6 bases). The sequence came from an adult man with HIV who was CMV-seropositive. Material: CD4+ T cells sorted from PBMCs after roughly 18-hour stimulation, obtained from a patient who received antiretroviral therapy. Here the CDR3 reads CATSDSQAGLGETQYF. CDR3 nucleotide sequence: TGTGCCACCAGTGATTCTCAGGCGGGGCTTGGAGAGACCCAGTACTTC.